The 18 T cell receptor beta chains in this list originate from one sample, sequenced in a study of shared clonotypes between healthy human individuals (dated by TCRdb to 2020 to 2022). CD8 naive samples consisted of CD45RO-negative cells that were positively selected for CCR7, yielding a CD45RA+CCR7+ population without TemRA cells. The protocol used for the library was the immunoSEQ multiplex PCR assay. In TCRdb, the immuneACCESS table is reduced to in-frame sequences with V and J assigned. These tables do not hold every clone; where another copy was compared, an unresolved V gene accounts for under half, and the others remain unexplained. This sample has around 2,100,000 clones in its table, and just under 95% of those were observed once. The biggest ten clones account for 0.95% to 1.5% of the sample. The sequencing input was naive CD8+ T cells sorted from blood. The meaning of the sample's cell subset or site label: CD45RA+CCR7+. These TCRs come from a man aged 18 to 30 in good health.

This clone was observed a single time. The chain employs TRBV5-8 and TRBJ2-1; D assignment may be TRBD1 or TRBD2 (6 bases each). V lost 0 bases and J 1 base, leaving 17 bases between the germline ends. The germline CDR1 and CDR2 sequences are SGHTS and YDEGEE. The CDR3 covers 18 residues. CDR3 protein: CASSLEAWGARSYNEQFF. CDR3 in DNA: TGTGCCAGCAGCTTGGAGGCATGGGGGGCGCGGTCCTACAATGAGCAGTTCTTC.

This sequence joins TRBV30 and TRBJ1-2; the match to TRBD1 covers 10 bases. J lost 4 bases, V lost 3 bases, and 5 bases had no gene match. This CDR3 spans 14 amino acids. CDR1 and CDR2 (germline): GTSNPN, SVGIG (reference sequence). The CDR3 sequence is CAWSGQGELYGYTF. In DNA form, the CDR3 reads TGTGCCTGGAGCGGACAGGGGGAACTCTATGGCTACACCTTC.

The chain links TRBV4-3 to TRBJ2-2, with 7 bases matching TRBD2. Looked up from germline, CDR1 is LGHNA and CDR2 is YSLEER. V shed 1 base and J 2 bases; nucleotides not matched to a gene: 4. This CDR3 contains 16 residues. The CDR3 coding sequence is TGCGCCAGCAGCCAAGCGCTAGCGGAAAACACCGGGGAGCTGTTTTTT. Translation: CASSQALAENTGELFF.

This clone was counted a single time. The chain employs TRBV7-9 and TRBJ1-2; the D gene is possibly TRBD1 (5 bases). CDR3 size: 15 residues. V dropped 4 bases and J dropped 6 bases, with 18 bases sitting between them. Germline-derived CDR1 and CDR2 are SEHNR and FQNEAQ (reference sequence). The CDR3 DNA sequence: TGTGCCAGCAGCTCATACAGGAGTTATCTTGATGGCTACACCTTC. Encoded protein: CASSSYRSYLDGYTF.

A remark on this clone: This CDR3 is also generated by other DNA sequences in the sample. V usage is TRBV4-1 and J usage is TRBJ2-7, with 7 positions matching TRBD1. CDR3 length: 13 residues. Germline CDR1 is MGHRA and CDR2 is YSYEKL. V lost 1 base to trimming and J lost 3 bases; unmatched junction nucleotides: 0. The CDR3, as DNA: TGCGCCAGCAGCCAAGGGGACAGCTACGAGCAGTACTTC. Encoded protein: CASSQGDSYEQYF.

CDR3: CASSVAGAPDTQYF. The CDR3, as DNA: TGTGCCAGCAGTGTGGCGGGGGCCCCAGATACGCAGTATTTT. This rearrangement joins TRBV7-3 to TRBJ2-3, with D tentatively TRBD2 (7 bases). Trimming took 6 bases from V and 4 from J, leaving 14 bases between them. This CDR3 is 14 amino acids long. Germline V gene lookup returns CDR1 SGHTA and CDR2 FQGTGA.

The chain employs TRBV28 and TRBJ2-3, with a possible D match to TRBD1 (6 bases). V lost 3 bases and J 6 bases, leaving 13 bases between the germline ends. Germline V gives CDR1 MDHEN, CDR2 SYDVKM. There are 14 residues in the CDR3. The DNA for the CDR3 is TGTGCCAGCAGTTTGGCAGGGGAGATGGATACGCAGTATTTT. Residues: CASSLAGEMDTQYF.

The V and J genes are TRBV7-9 and TRBJ2-3; D possibly matches TRBD1 or TRBD2 (5 bases each). The CDR3 has 15 residues. Trimming took 5 bases from V and 5 from J, leaving 17 bases between them. Germline V CDR1 and CDR2: SEHNR, FQNEAQ (reference sequence). CDR3 DNA sequence: TGTGCCAGCAGCCCGGGGCTAGTGTTTGGAGATACGCAGTATTTT. The encoded protein is CASSPGLVFGDTQYF.

Note on this clone: Given a much more abundant clone one base away, this may be a read error. Other DNA sequences within the sample encode an identical CDR3. V and J are TRBV7-9 and TRBJ2-2, with unresolved D. This CDR3 is 12 amino acids long. CDR1 is SEHNR, CDR2 FQNEAQ, per germline (reference sequence). V dropped 5 bases and J dropped 2 bases, with 3 bases sitting between them. The CDR3 loop reads CASSLNTGELFF. The CDR3, as DNA: TGTGCCAGCAGCCTTAACACCGGGGAGCTGTTTTTT.

This rearrangement joins TRBV30 to TRBJ2-1, with D hard to call. The ends were cut back, 1 base at V and 12 bases at J, with 13 bases in the middle. The CDR3 covers 12 residues. Germline loops: CDR1 GTSNPN, CDR2 SVGIG (reference sequence). The CDR3 loop is CAWSDLEPGQFF. The CDR3 DNA follows: TGTGCCTGGAGTGACCTTGAACCCGGGCAGTTCTTC.

V is TRBV21-1 and J is TRBJ2-3; the D call TRBD2 from the table was never checked on the DNA. TRBV21-1 is labeled a pseudogene. The CDR3 is 19 residues long. CDR3 bases: TGTGCCAGCAGCAAACGCAGGTTGGTAGCGGGATCGTTCACAGATACGCAGTATTTT. Translated, it gives CASSKRRLVAGSFTDTQYF.

In nucleotides, the CDR3 is TGTGCCTGGAGGACACCGGGGCTCTACGAGCAGTACTTC. It yields the protein CAWRTPGLYEQYF. The V gene is TRBV30, the J gene TRBJ2-7; D possibly uses TRBD1 or TRBD2 (5 bases each). Germline V gene sequence: CDR1 GTSNPN, CDR2 SVGIG (reference sequence). The CDR3 extends over 13 amino acids. The V and J ends lost 3 bases and 3 bases respectively, with 12 bases between them.

The V and J genes are TRBV5-1 and TRBJ2-2, with D perhaps being TRBD1 or TRBD2 (6 bases each). The germline gives CDR1 SGHRS, CDR2 YFSETQ. Trimming cost V 4 bases and J 0 bases, with 10 bases left between them. The CDR3 contains 15 residues. This chain's CDR3 is CASSAGHTNTGELFF. In DNA form, the CDR3 reads TGCGCCAGCAGCGCGGGACATACGAACACCGGGGAGCTGTTTTTT. Drawing the rest from reference TRBV5-1 and TRBJ2-2, the complete variable domain is KAGVTQTPRYLIKTRGQQVTLSCSPISGHRSVSWYQQTPGQGLQFLFEYFSETQRNKGNFPGRFSGRQFSNSRSEMNVSTLELGDSALYLCASSAGHTNTGELFFGEGSRLTVL.

The V and J genes are TRBV11-2 and TRBJ1-1, with 7 bases identical to TRBD1. V lost 5 bases to trimming and J lost 2 bases; unmatched junction nucleotides: 8. Germline assignment: CDR1 SGHAT and CDR2 FQNNGV. The length of the CDR3 is 15 residues. This chain's CDR3 is CASSRDSYRNTEAFF. DNA for the CDR3: TGTGCCAGCAGCAGGGACAGCTACCGAAACACTGAAGCTTTCTTT.

CDR3 in DNA: TGTGCCAGCAGCCAAGGACTAGCGGGGGGCATTGGCAATGAGCAGTTCTTC. It specifies CASSQGLAGGIGNEQFF. V and J are TRBV4-2 and TRBJ2-1; 13 bases are a match to TRBD2. The V gene end was trimmed by 1 base and the J gene end by 6 bases; junction bases not matched to a gene: 6. CDR1 is LGHNA, CDR2 YNFKEQ, per germline. The CDR3 extends over 17 amino acids.

This chain uses TRBV7-8 with TRBJ2-1; the D gene is possibly TRBD2 (7 bases). Trimming pared 2 bases from V and 4 bases from J, leaving 12 bases between. CDR1 is SGHVS, CDR2 FQNEAQ, per germline. The CDR3 covers 15 residues. The CDR3 region is CASSLWAGAYNEQFF. DNA of the CDR3: TGTGCCAGCAGCTTATGGGCGGGGGCGTACAATGAGCAGTTCTTC.

The chain links TRBV6-5 to TRBJ2-2; D may be TRBD1 or TRBD2 (5 bases each). The V gene lost 4 bases and the J gene lost 5 bases, with 11 bases spanning the gap. CDR1 and CDR2 (germline): MNHEY, SVGAGI. The CDR3 has 14 amino acids. The CDR3 is CASSSGTWTGELFF. The CDR3 region has the DNA TGTGCCAGCAGTTCAGGGACGTGGACCGGGGAGCTGTTTTTT.

The rearrangement uses TRBV30 and TRBJ2-7; 8 bases map to TRBD1. CDR3 size: 15 residues. Trimming at V came to 2 bases and at J to 6 bases, leaving 12 bases not matched to a gene. Germline V gene lookup returns CDR1 GTSNPN and CDR2 SVGIG (reference sequence). CDR3 sequence reads: CAWSIPRQGASEQYF. In DNA form, the CDR3 reads TGTGCCTGGAGTATCCCTCGCCAGGGGGCTAGCGAGCAGTACTTC.